The clone carrying this T cell receptor beta chain was found a few times. Its antigen is unidentified. CDR3 length: 13 residues. Trimming took 7 bases from V and 7 from J; bases not matched to a gene: 8. CDR1 MNHEY and CDR2 SMNVEV come from the germline V gene (reference sequence). Preparation of the TCRbeta library was carried out with unique molecular identifiers. Via MiXCR, TCRdb re-called the PCR reads, giving one row per CDR3 protein. The data hold almost 600,000 distinct CDR3 sequences, with 25% to 30% observed a single time. The data are from a study of T-cell reconstitution after alpha-beta-depleted transplantation in children. Study results and limitations: Some patients showed high day-60 TCRbeta diversity, which derived from surviving recipient T cells and thymic progenitors.

This sequence joins TRBV27 and TRBJ2-3; 7 bases fit TRBD2. The sequencing here drew on PBMCs, taken before TCRalphabeta/CD19-depleted stem cell transplant. This receptor was taken from a boy under two years old with Wiskott-Aldrich syndrome, due to receive a stem cell transplant. The CDR3 DNA sequence: TGTGCCAGCAACGCGGGAGTAACCCATACGCAGTATTTT. Translated, it gives CASNAGVTHTQYF.